This T cell receptor beta chain was observed in a study of blood T cell repertoires in COVID-19. Study summary: COVID-19 samples from acute and convalescent phases originated in the United States, Italy and Spain. T cells, B-cell-depleted T cells, or PBMCs provided the cDNA or gDNA that served as material.

Study processing details: Estimates of nucleated cell counts were drawn from the amplification of reference gene primers. Method: immunoSEQ multiplex PCR; TCRdb's copy keeps in-frame clones and lacks some. For V, J and clone size, that table is used; D and trimming come from the DNA. The sample contains about 280,000 clones, 85% of which appear only once. The CDR3 is 15 amino acids. Germline assignment: CDR1 SGHRS and CDR2 YFSETQ. Trimming removed 0 bases from V and 4 bases from J, with 11 bases in between. This clonotype was obtained from a man aged 45-60 years with active or convalescent COVID-19. The chain joins TRBV5-1 to TRBJ2-4; tentative D call: TRBD2 (5 bases). The sequencing sample was made of peripheral blood. CDR3 nucleotides: TGCGCCAGCAGCTTGGGATCAGGAGGAAAAAACATTCAGTACTTC. Protein: CASSLGSGGKNIQYF.